The sequence of this TCR beta chain was determined in a study of identical twins. A universal primer site came from template switching; cDNA carried unique molecular identifiers. TCRdb called the 5' RACE reads again in MiXCR, with one record for every CDR3 protein. The table shows 500,000 or so distinct CDR3 sequences, with less than 25% occurring only once. This sample was shared with a second study, whose subject was T cells expressing NK-cell markers.

The sequence was obtained from a woman between 18 and 30 years old in good health. Sequencing used CD4+ T cells sorted from blood.

CDR3 sequence reads: CASSLLGTGAENNEKLFF. In DNA, the CDR3 is TGCGCCAGCAGCTTGTTAGGGACAGGGGCCGAAAATAATGAAAAACTGTTTTTT. The chain employs TRBV5-1 and TRBJ1-4; TRBD1 matches 10 bases. The CDR3 sequence is 18 residues long. Germline V gene data show CDR1 as SGHRS and CDR2 as YFSETQ. J was trimmed by 4 bases and V by 1 base; bases with no gene match: 10. Complete variable domain (other parts from reference TRBV5-1 and TRBJ1-4): KAGVTQTPRYLIKTRGQQVTLSCSPISGHRSVSWYQQTPGQGLQFLFEYFSETQRNKGNFPGRFSGRQFSNSRSEMNVSTLELGDSALYLCASSLLGTGAENNEKLFFGSGTQLSVL.